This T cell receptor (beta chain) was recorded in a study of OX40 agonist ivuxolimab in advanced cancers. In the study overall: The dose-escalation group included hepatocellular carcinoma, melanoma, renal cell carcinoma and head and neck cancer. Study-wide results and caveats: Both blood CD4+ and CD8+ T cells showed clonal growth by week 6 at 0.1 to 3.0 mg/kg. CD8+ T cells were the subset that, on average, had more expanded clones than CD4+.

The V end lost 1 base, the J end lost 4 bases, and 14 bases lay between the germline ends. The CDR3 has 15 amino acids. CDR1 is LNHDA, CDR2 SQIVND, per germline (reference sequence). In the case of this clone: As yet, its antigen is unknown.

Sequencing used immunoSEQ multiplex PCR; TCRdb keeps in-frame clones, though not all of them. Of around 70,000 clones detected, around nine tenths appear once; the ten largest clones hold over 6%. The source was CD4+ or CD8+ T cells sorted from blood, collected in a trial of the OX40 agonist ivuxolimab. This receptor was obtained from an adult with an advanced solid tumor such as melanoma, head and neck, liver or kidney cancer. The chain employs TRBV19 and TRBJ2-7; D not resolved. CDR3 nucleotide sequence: TGTGCCAGTAGTATAGGGCCTTTTGACACTTACGAGCAGTACTTC. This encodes CASSIGPFDTYEQYF.